The following is a TCR beta chain sequence with its context. This clonotype turned up a few times. Its antigen is unknown. The record has no base qualities; no much larger clone is one base away. The sample's treatment or condition label, in plain terms: allogeneic hematopoietic cell transplantation with graft depleted of TCRalphabeta T cells and CD19 B cells. The transplant recipients were children given TCRalphabeta/CD19-depleted allogeneic hematopoietic cell grafts. The data derive from a study of T-cell reconstitution after alpha-beta-depleted transplantation in children (dated by TCRdb to 2016 to 2017). Context from the whole study: Using TCR repertoire profiling, the study quantitatively followed how T-cell immune reconstitution unfolded in children after TCRalphabeta/CD19-depleted allogeneic hematopoietic cell transplantation. Broad study findings and their caveats: The apparently early alphabetaT-cell count recovery about two months after transplant was reportedly dependent on only several hundred rapidly expanded clones derived from non-depleted graft cells. The frequencies of hyperexpanded clones fell over the following months, and after one year, T-cell counts and TCRbeta diversity were mostly attributed to newly produced T cells. In some patients, the high TCRbeta diversity seen at day 60 was put down to recipient T cells and intrathymic progenitors that had survived conditioning.

From the cysteine through the phenylalanine, the CDR3 covers 16 amino acids. Kept here is only the CDR3 DNA, which spans 48 bases and is read in frame from base 1. Trimming leaves V shorter by 5 bases and J shorter by 4 bases, with the junction holding 10 bases beyond the gene matches. CDR1 and CDR2 were assigned from the germline V gene (reference sequence) as DFQATT and SNEGSKA. The receptor library was made with PCR. The sequencing machine was an Illumina HiSeq 2500. TCR libraries were prepared with molecular barcoding, using unique molecular identifiers to normalize TCRbeta repertoire quantification. TCRdb itself trimmed the public reads at Q25 with fastp, ran MiXCR and retained productive beta chains. Rows with a matching CDR3 protein are joined into one entry that keeps the most common DNA and genes. This sample lists approximately 85,000 distinct CDR3 sequences; roughly a sixth were detected once. Roughly 21% of the sample comes from the top ten.

The sequence derives from a male patient between 2 and 10 years old who had a stem cell transplant for acute lymphoblastic leukemia, so the T cells may come from the graft donor. This receptor chain uses TRBV20-1 and TRBJ2-3, with 12 bases in between that match TRBD1. The sequencing used PBMCs, mostly from graft donor cells, collected 180 days after TCRalphabeta/CD19-depleted stem cell transplant. The bases read TGCAGTGCTGCCGGGACAGGGGGCACAAAGTCAGATACGCAGTATTTT. It translates as CSAAGTGGTKSDTQYF.